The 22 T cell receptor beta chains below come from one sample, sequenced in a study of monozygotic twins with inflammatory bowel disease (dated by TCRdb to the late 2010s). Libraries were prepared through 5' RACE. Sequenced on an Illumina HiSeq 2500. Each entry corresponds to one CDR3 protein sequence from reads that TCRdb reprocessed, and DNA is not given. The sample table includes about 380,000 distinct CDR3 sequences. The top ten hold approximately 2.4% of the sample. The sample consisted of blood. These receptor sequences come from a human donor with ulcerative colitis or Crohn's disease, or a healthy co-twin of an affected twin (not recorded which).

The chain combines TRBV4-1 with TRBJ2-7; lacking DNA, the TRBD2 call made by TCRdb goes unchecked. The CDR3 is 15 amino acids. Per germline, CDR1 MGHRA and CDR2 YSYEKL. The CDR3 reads CASSQEAGRSYEQYF.

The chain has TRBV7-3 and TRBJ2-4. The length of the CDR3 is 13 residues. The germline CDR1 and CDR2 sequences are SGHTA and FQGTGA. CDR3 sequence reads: CASSLGVTSVQYF.

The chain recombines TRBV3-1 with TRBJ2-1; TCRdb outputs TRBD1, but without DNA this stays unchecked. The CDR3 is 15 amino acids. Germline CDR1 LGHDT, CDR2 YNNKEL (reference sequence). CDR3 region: CASSQDWDDYNEQFF.

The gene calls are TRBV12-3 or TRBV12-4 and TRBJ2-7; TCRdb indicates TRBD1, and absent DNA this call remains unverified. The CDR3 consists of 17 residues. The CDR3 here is CASSLIRDGNRLYEQYF.

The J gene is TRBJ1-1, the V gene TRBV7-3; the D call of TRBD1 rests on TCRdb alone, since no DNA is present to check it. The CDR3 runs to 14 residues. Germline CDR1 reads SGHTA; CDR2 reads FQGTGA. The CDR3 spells CASSGSGQVTEAFF.

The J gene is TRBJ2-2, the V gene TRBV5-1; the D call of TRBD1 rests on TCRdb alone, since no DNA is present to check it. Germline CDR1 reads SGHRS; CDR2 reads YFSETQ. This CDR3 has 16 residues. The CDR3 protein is CASSLRQGADTGELFF.

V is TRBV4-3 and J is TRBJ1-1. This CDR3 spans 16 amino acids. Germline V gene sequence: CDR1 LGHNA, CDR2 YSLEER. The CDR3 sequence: CASSQALGRMNTEAFF.

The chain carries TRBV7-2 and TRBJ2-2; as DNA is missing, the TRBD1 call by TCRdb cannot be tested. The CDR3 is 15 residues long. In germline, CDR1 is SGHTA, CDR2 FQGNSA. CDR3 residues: CASSPGVGFTGELFF. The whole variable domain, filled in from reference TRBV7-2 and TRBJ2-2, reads GAGVSQSPSNKVTEKGKDVELRCDPISGHTALYWYRQSLGQGLEFLIYFQGNSAPDKSGLPSDRFSAERTGGSVSTLTIQRTQQEDSAVYLCASSPGVGFTGELFFGEGSRLTVL.

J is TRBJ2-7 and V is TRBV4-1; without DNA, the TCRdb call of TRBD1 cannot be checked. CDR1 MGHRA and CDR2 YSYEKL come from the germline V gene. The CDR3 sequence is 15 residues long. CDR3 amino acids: CASSQPGQGVYEQYF.

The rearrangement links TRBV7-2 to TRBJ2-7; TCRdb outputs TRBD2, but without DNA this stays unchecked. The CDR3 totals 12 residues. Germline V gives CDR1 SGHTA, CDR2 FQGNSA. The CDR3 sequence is CASSPLGGEQYF.

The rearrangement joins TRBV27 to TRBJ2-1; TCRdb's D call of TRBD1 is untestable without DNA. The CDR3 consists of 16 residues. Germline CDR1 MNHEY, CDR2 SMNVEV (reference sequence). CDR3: CASSLFGDRLYNEQFF.

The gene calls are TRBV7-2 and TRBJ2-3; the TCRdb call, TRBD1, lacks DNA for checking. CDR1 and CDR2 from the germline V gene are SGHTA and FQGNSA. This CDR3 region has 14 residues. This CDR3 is CASWRGQGTDTQYF.

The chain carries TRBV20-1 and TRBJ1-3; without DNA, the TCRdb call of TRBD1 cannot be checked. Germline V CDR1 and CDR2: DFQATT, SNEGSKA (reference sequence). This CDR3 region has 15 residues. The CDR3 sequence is CSPLPLRGNGNTIYF.

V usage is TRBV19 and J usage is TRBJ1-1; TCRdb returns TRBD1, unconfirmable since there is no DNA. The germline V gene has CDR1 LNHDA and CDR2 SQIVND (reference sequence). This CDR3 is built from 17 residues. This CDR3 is CASSRGQGISVDTEAFF.

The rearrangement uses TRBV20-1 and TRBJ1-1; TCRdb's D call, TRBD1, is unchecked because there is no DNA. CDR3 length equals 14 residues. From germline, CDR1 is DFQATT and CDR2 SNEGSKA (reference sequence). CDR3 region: CSARQTGGRGEAFF.

The CDR3 spells CASSSRTAEQYF. The J gene is TRBJ2-7, the V gene TRBV7-2; the TCRdb call, TRBD1, lacks DNA for checking. Looked up from germline, CDR1 is SGHTA and CDR2 is FQGNSA. The CDR3 has 12 amino acids.

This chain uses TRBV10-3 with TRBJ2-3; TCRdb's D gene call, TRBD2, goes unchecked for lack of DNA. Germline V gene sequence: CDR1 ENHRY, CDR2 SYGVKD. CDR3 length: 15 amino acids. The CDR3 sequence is CAIKRGGLITDTQYF.

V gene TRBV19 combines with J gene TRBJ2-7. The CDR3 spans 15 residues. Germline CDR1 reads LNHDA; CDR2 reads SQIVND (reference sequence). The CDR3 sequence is CASSIDLRVDYEQYF.

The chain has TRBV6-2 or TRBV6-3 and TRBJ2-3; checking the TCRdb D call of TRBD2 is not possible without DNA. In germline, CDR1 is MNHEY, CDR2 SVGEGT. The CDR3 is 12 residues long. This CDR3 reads CASNSRTDTQYF.

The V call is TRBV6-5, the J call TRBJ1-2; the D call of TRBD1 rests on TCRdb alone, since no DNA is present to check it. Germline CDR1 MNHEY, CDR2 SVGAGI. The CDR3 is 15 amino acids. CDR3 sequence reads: CASSYSITGGGGYTF.

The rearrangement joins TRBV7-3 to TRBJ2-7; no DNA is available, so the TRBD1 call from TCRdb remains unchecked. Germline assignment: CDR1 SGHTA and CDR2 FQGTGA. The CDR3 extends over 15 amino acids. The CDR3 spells CASSLTPGAPYEQYF.

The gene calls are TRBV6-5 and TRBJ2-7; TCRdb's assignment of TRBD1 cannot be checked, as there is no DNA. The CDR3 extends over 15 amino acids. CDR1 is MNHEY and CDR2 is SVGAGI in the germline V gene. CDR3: CASSYSSGGSAEQYF.